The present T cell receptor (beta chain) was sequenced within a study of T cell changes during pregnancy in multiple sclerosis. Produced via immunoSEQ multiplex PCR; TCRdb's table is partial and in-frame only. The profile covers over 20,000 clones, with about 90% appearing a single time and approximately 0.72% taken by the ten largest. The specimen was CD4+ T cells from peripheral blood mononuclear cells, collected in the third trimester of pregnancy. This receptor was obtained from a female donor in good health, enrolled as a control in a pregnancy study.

The CDR3 reads CASSGGGSQPQHF. The CDR3 region has the DNA TGTGCCAGCAGTGGGGGGGGCAGTCAGCCCCAGCATTTT. The chain joins TRBV25-1 to TRBJ1-5; weak D call: TRBD1 (6 bases). Germline V CDR1 and CDR2: MGHDK, SYGVNS. V dropped 4 bases and J dropped 6 bases, with 10 bases sitting between them. CDR3 length: 13 amino acids.